This T cell receptor beta chain is drawn from a study of blood T cell repertoires in COVID-19. Turning to the study itself: Sample material is recorded as cDNA or gDNA derived from T cells, B-cell-depleted T cells, or PBMCs.

In the study's own analysis: Estimation of nucleated cell counts relied on the amplification of reference gene primers. This table comes from immunoSEQ multiplex PCR, and its TCRdb copy is limited to in-frame clones, with some not included. From that table come the V and J calls and clone size; the DNA was used to work out D and trimming. This sample yields about 66,000 clones, of which around 82% are seen a single time; approximately 6.6% belongs to the top ten. This CDR3 is built from 14 residues. V shed 5 bases, J shed 7 bases, and the junction held 9 bases outside the gene matches. In germline, CDR1 is MRHNA, CDR2 SNTAGT.

V and J are TRBV6-4 and TRBJ1-1, with 8 bases that match TRBD1. Material: peripheral blood. The receptor was derived from a man aged 55 to 69 with acute or convalescent COVID-19. CDR3 protein: CASSHKGTGLEAFF. CDR3 coding DNA: TGTGCCAGCAGTCATAAGGGGACAGGCCTTGAAGCTTTCTTT.